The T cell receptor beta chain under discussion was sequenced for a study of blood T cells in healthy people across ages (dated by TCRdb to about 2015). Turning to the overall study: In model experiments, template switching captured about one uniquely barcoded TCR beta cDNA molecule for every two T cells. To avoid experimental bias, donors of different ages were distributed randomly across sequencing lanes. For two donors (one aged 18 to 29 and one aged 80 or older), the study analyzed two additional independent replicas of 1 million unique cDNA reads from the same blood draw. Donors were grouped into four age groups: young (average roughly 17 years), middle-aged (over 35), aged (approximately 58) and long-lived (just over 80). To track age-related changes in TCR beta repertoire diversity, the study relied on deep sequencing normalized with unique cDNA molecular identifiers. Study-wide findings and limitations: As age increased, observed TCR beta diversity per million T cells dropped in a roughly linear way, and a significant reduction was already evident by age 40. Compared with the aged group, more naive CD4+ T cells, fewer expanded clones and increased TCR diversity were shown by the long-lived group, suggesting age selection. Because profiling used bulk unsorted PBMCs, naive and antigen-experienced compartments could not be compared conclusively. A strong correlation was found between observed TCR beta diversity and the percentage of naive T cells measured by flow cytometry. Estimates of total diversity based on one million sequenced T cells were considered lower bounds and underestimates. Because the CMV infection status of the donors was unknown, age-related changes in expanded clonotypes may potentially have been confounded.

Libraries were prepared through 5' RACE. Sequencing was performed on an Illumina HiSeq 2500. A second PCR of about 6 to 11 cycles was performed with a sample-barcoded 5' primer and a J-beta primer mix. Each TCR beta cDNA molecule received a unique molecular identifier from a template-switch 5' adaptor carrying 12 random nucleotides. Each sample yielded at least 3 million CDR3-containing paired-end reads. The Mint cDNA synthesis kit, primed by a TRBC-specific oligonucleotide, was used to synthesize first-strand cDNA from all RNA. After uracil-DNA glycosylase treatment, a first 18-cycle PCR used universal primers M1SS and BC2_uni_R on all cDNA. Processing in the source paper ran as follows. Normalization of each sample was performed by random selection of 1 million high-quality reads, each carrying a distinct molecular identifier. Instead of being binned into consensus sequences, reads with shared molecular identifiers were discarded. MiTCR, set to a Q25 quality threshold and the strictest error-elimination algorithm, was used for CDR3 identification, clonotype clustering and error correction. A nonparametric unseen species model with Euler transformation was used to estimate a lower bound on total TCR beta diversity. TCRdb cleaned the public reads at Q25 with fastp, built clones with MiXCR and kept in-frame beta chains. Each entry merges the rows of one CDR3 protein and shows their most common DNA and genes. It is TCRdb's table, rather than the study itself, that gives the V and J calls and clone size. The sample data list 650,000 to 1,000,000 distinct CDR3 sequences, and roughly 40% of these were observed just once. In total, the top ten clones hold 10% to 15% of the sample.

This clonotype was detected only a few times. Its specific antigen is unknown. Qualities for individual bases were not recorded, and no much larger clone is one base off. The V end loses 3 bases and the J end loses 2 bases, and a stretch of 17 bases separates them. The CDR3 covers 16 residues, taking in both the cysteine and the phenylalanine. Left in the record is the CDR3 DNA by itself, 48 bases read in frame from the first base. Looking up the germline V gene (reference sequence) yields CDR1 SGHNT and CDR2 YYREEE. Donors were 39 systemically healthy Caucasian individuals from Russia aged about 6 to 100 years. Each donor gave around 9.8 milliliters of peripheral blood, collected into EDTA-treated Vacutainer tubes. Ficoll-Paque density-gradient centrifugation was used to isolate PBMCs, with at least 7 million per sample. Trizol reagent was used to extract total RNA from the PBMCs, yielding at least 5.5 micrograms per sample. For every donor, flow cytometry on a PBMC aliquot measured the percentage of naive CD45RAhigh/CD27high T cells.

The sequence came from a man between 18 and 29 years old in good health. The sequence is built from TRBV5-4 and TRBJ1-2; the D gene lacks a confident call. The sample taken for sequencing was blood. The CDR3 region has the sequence CASSSPDGSPNYGYTF. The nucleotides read TGTGCCAGCAGCTCACCAGACGGATCCCCCAACTATGGCTACACCTTC.